Below, 2 T cell receptor beta chains from the same sample are listed, as sequenced in a study of identifying expanded T cells in peripheral blood. Assay used: immunoSEQ multiplex PCR; TCRdb lists only in-frame clones, some missing. This sample has 85,000 to 95,000 clones, with 88% found just once. Sequenced material: blood. The source is a person aged 18 to 75 in good health.

This clone was counted a single time. The V gene is TRBV27, the J gene TRBJ2-5; maybe TRBD2 (5 bases). Germline CDR1 reads MNHEY; CDR2 reads SMNVEV (reference sequence). Trimming stripped 7 bases from V and 3 bases from J, with 21 bases between. CDR3 length: 16 amino acids. The CDR3 sequence: CASMEVAGTAEETQYF. In DNA, the CDR3 is TGTGCCAGCATGGAGGTAGCTGGAACGGCGGAAGAGACCCAGTACTTC.

V gene TRBV27 combines with J gene TRBJ2-2; D remains ambiguous. Between the trimmed V and J ends, which lost 5 bases and 7 bases, there was a span of 20 bases. CDR3 size: 16 residues. Germline V CDR1 and CDR2: MNHEY, SMNVEV (reference sequence). CDR3 nucleotides: TGTGCCAGCAGTCACATGTCGGGTGTGGGCGGCGGGGAGCTGTTTTTT. Protein product: CASSHMSGVGGGELFF.